The 11 T cell receptor beta chains reported below all come from one sample, sequenced in a study of shared clonotypes between healthy human individuals. Measured with immunoSEQ multiplex PCR; TCRdb has only the in-frame clones, and not every one. In the table there are roughly 2,300,000 clones, 80% to 95% of which are singletons. The sample was naive CD4+ T cells from PBMCs. Subset reported: CD45RA+ positively selected. The source is a man younger than 35 in good health. Some clones in this sample may be carry-over from other donors' samples.

V gene TRBV5-1 combines with J gene TRBJ2-1, with 8 bases that match TRBD1. CDR1 is SGHRS, CDR2 YFSETQ, per germline. V was pared by 6 bases and J by 8 bases, with 13 bases of the junction left unmatched. There are 15 residues in the CDR3. For the CDR3, the DNA is TGCGCCAGCACCCCGAGGACAGGGATGTCCTATGAGCAGTTCTTC. Amino acids: CASTPRTGMSYEQFF.

CDR3 sequence reads: CASSEQGGTNTGELFF. In nucleotides, the CDR3 is TGTGCCAGCAGTGAACAGGGGGGTACTAACACCGGGGAGCTGTTTTTT. V usage is TRBV6-1 and J usage is TRBJ2-2; D might be TRBD1 (7 bases). This CDR3 spans 16 amino acids. V dropped 2 bases and J dropped 2 bases, with 12 bases sitting between them. The germline V gene encodes CDR1 MNHNS and CDR2 SASEGT.

The chain joins TRBV4-2 to TRBJ2-5; 7 nucleotides line up with TRBD1. The CDR3 is 15 amino acids. Germline V gene lookup returns CDR1 LGHNA and CDR2 YNFKEQ. J lost 1 base, V lost 4 bases, and 6 bases had no gene match. CDR3 loop: CASSLGQAVQETQYF. The CDR3 coding sequence is TGTGCCAGCAGCCTAGGACAGGCGGTCCAAGAGACCCAGTACTTC.

With respect to this clone: The same CDR3 arises from other DNA sequences in this sample as well. The J gene is TRBJ2-7, the V gene TRBV14, with D maybe TRBD2 (6 bases). The germline CDR1 and CDR2 sequences are SGHDN and FVKESK. The CDR3 is made up of 13 amino acids. V was pared by 0 bases and J by 6 bases, with 9 bases between. The DNA for the CDR3 is TGTGCCAGCAGCCAAGATCTCGGGGGCGAGCAGTACTTC. Translating gives CASSQDLGGEQYF.

The chain joins TRBV15 to TRBJ1-4; 11 bases map to TRBD1. There are 18 residues in the CDR3. Germline V gene sequence: CDR1 LNHNV, CDR2 YYDKDF (reference sequence). V gave up 3 bases and J gave up 0 bases; unmatched junction bases: 6. The CDR3 coding sequence is TGTGCCACCAGCAGGTCTCCGGGACAGGGGGCAACTAATGAAAAACTGTTTTTT. This encodes CATSRSPGQGATNEKLFF.

This chain connects TRBV7-9 to TRBJ2-1; D remains unclear. Germline CDR1 SEHNR, CDR2 FQNEAQ (reference sequence). Trimming shortened V by 3 bases and J by 7 bases, and 13 bases separated the two germline ends. CDR3 size: 14 residues. CDR3 loop: CASSLGSLGNEQFF. DNA of the CDR3: TGTGCCAGCAGCTTGGGTTCCCTTGGGAATGAGCAGTTCTTC.

This clone was seen once. Distinct nucleotide sequences in the sample also encode this CDR3. DNA of the CDR3: TGTGCCAGCTCCAGAGGGAATGAGCAGTTCTTC. Its translation: CASSRGNEQFF. The chain carries TRBV18 and TRBJ2-1; D may be TRBD2 (5 bases). Germline V gene lookup returns CDR1 KGHSH and CDR2 LQKENI. This CDR3 is built from 11 residues. Trimming took 6 bases from V and 7 from J, leaving 7 bases between them.

Of note for this clone: Other DNA sequences within the sample encode an identical CDR3. The chain links TRBV10-3 to TRBJ2-5, with D uncertain. Germline values: CDR1 ENHRY, CDR2 SYGVKD. The CDR3 has 13 residues. The ends were cut back, 5 bases at V and 1 base at J, with 8 bases in the middle. This CDR3 reads CAISNRVQETQYF. In DNA, the CDR3 is TGTGCCATCAGTAATAGGGTCCAAGAGACCCAGTACTTC.

This clone was picked up one time. The V call is TRBV28, the J call TRBJ2-7, with D possibly matching TRBD2 (6 bases). The CDR3 totals 13 residues. The V gene lost 6 bases and the J gene lost 5 bases, with 14 bases spanning the gap. The germline V gene encodes CDR1 MDHEN and CDR2 SYDVKM. DNA of the CDR3: TGTGCCAGCAGCAACTACGGAGGGGACGAGCAGTACTTC. Translated: CASSNYGGDEQYF.

V is TRBV7-9 and J is TRBJ1-6; TRBD1 agrees at 7 bases. V gave up 3 bases and J gave up 7 bases; unmatched junction bases: 3. Germline CDR1 is SEHNR and CDR2 is FQNEAQ (reference sequence). CDR3 length equals 14 residues. This chain's CDR3 is CASSLWDRNSPLHF. For the CDR3, the DNA is TGTGCCAGCAGCTTGTGGGACAGAAATTCACCCCTCCACTTT.

J is TRBJ2-3 and V is TRBV5-5; the match to TRBD2 covers 11 bases. The CDR3 has 16 residues. Germline V gene data show CDR1 as SGHKS and CDR2 as YYEKEE (reference sequence). J was trimmed by 3 bases and V by 0 bases; bases with no gene match: 3. CDR3 sequence: CASSLGSSGRTDTQYF. As DNA, the CDR3 is TGTGCCAGCAGCTTGGGATCTAGCGGGAGGACAGATACGCAGTATTTT.